Presented here are 20 T cell receptor beta chains from one specimen sequenced in a study of T cell responses to AZD1222 COVID-19 vaccine. Profiled with immunoSEQ multiplex PCR; TCRdb holds only in-frame clones, not every one. The sample lists over 100,000 clones; roughly four fifths were seen once. The specimen was peripheral blood, collected on day 0 of AZD1222 vaccination. Receptor source: an adult in good health.

This chain links TRBV5-8 with TRBJ1-2; TRBD1 matches at 7 bases. CDR1 is SGHTS and CDR2 is YDEGEE in the germline V gene. Trimming took 3 bases from V and 8 from J; bases not matched to a gene: 10. The CDR3 has 14 amino acids. The CDR3 region is CASSSGQALKGYTF. CDR3 nucleotide sequence: TGTGCCAGCAGCTCCGGACAGGCTCTGAAGGGCTACACCTTC.

This chain uses TRBV7-2 with TRBJ1-2; the D gene is possibly TRBD1 (5 bases). The CDR3 length is 15 residues. V lost 10 bases and J lost 5, with 23 bases in between. Per germline, CDR1 SGHTA and CDR2 FQGNSA. The CDR3 DNA reads as TGTGCCACCGCCCTTAGGACCCAGGGAGGATATGGCTACACCTTC. Its protein is CATALRTQGGYGYTF. Supplemented by reference TRBV7-2 and TRBJ1-2, the full variable domain reads GAGVSQSPSNKVTEKGKDVELRCDPISGHTALYWYRQSLGQGLEFLIYFQGNSAPDKSGLPSDRFSAERTGGSVSTLTIQRTQQEDSAVYLCATALRTQGGYGYTFGSGTRLTVV.

The CDR3 protein is CASTMTGIIATNEKLFF. In DNA, the CDR3 is TGTGCCAGCACCATGACAGGGATCATTGCAACTAATGAAAAACTGTTTTTT. The gene calls are TRBV28 and TRBJ1-4; 7 bases are a match to TRBD1. After removal of 7 bases from V and 0 bases from J, the junction contained 11 bases not matched to a gene. The CDR3 runs to 17 residues. The V gene's germline CDR1 is MDHEN and CDR2 SYDVKM.

The chain combines TRBV7-9 with TRBJ1-1, with 8 bases identical to TRBD1. Losses at the gene ends were 7 bases for V and 5 bases for J; bases not matched to a gene: 6. Per the germline V gene, CDR1 is SEHNR and CDR2 is FQNEAQ (reference sequence). The CDR3 is made up of 13 amino acids. CDR3 bases: TGTGCCAGCACCCAGGGGGCGAATACTGAAGCTTTCTTT. The encoded protein is CASTQGANTEAFF.

J is TRBJ1-5 and V is TRBV6-5, with TRBD1 as a possible D gene (5 bases). This CDR3 spans 15 amino acids. Germline loops: CDR1 MNHEY, CDR2 SVGAGI. The V gene lost 6 bases and the J gene lost 5 bases, with 17 bases spanning the gap. The CDR3 here is CASRGEASGYQPQHF. CDR3 coding DNA: TGTGCCAGCAGAGGGGAAGCGAGTGGTTATCAGCCCCAGCATTTT.

J is TRBJ2-7 and V is TRBV3-1 (or the pseudogene TRBV3-2), with 7 bases matching TRBD2. CDR3 size: 15 residues. In germline, CDR1 is LGHDT, CDR2 YNNKEL (reference sequence). The V gene end was trimmed by 2 bases and the J gene end by 6 bases; junction bases not matched to a gene: 10. This chain's CDR3 is CASSQLTFSGIEQYF. CDR3 nucleotides: TGTGCCAGCAGCCAACTCACGTTCAGCGGGATCGAGCAGTACTTC.

The chain combines TRBV21-1 with TRBJ2-7; the table calls TRBD2, which could not be checked here. TRBV21-1 constitutes a pseudogene. CDR3 size: 19 residues. The CDR3, as DNA: TGTGCCAGCAGCAAAGTTAAGCGGGTCCGTCGCGGCCAGGCCTACGAGCAGTACTTC. This encodes CASSKVKRVRRGQAYEQYF.

The chain uses TRBV2 and TRBJ1-2; D is perhaps TRBD1 (5 bases). Looked up from germline, CDR1 is SNHLY and CDR2 is FYNNEI. V was pared by 4 bases and J by 8 bases, with 17 bases between. The CDR3 has 14 residues. The CDR3 nucleotides read TGTGCCAGCAGTGGGGAAGGGGCCCTTAGGGGCTACACCTTC. Protein product: CASSGEGALRGYTF.

J is TRBJ2-7 and V is TRBV7-8; TRBD1 agrees at 8 bases. The CDR3 contains 15 residues. The J segment lost 2 bases and the V segment lost 1 base, leaving 4 bases of the junction unmatched. The germline CDR1 and CDR2 sequences are SGHVS and FQNEAQ. Written as DNA, the CDR3 is TGTGCCAGCAGCTTAGTGGGACAGGAGCCCTACGAGCAGTACTTC. This encodes CASSLVGQEPYEQYF.

This sequence joins TRBV5-4 and TRBJ2-7; 7 nucleotides align to TRBD1. The CDR3 has 15 residues. Germline lookup yields CDR1 SGHNT and CDR2 YYREEE (reference sequence). V dropped 4 bases and J dropped 1; count of bases not matched to a gene: 8. The CDR3 spells CASSAGQVTSYEQYF. The CDR3 nucleotides read TGTGCCAGCAGCGCCGGACAGGTTACTTCCTACGAGCAGTACTTC.

The V gene is TRBV30, the J gene TRBJ1-5; D remains ambiguous. Looked up from germline, CDR1 is GTSNPN and CDR2 is SVGIG (reference sequence). The CDR3 covers 15 residues. Trimming removed 0 bases from V and 7 bases from J, with 16 bases in between. In nucleotides, the CDR3 is TGTGCCTGGAGTGTATCCCTTTCCCCGAGCCAGCCCCAGCATTTT. Translated, it gives CAWSVSLSPSQPQHF.

The rearrangement links TRBV6-5 to TRBJ2-2; D possibly corresponds to TRBD1 (5 bases). The CDR3 extends over 13 amino acids. V was cut by 7 bases and J by 5 bases, with 11 bases left in between. Germline values: CDR1 MNHEY, CDR2 SVGAGI. CDR3 DNA sequence: TGTGCCAGCAACAGGCAGGTTACCGGGGAGCTGTTTTTT. Encoded protein: CASNRQVTGELFF.

The chain recombines TRBV10-3 with TRBJ2-7, with 7 bases that match TRBD2. Germline lookup yields CDR1 ENHRY and CDR2 SYGVKD. V gave up 4 bases and J gave up 0 bases; unmatched junction bases: 9. This CDR3 is built from 16 residues. The CDR3 is CAISVAASGSSYEQYF. As DNA, the CDR3 is TGTGCCATCAGTGTTGCGGCTAGCGGTAGCTCCTACGAGCAGTACTTC.

The chain has TRBV7-9 and TRBJ2-7; 8 nucleotides line up with TRBD1. The CDR3 is 15 residues long. J lost 2 bases, V lost 4 bases, and 7 bases had no gene match. Germline V gene sequence: CDR1 SEHNR, CDR2 FQNEAQ (reference sequence). The CDR3 here is CASSSRTGSTYEQYF. CDR3 in DNA: TGTGCCAGCAGCTCGCGGACAGGGAGTACCTACGAGCAGTACTTC.

This chain joins TRBV3-1 (or the pseudogene TRBV3-2) and TRBJ2-1, with 11 bases aligning to TRBD2. This CDR3 is 16 amino acids long. The V segment lost 5 bases and the J segment 6 bases; nucleotides outside the gene matches: 9. Germline V gene sequence: CDR1 LGHDT, CDR2 YNNKEL (reference sequence). The CDR3 DNA is TGTGCCAGCAGCAAGCTGGCTAGCGGGAGGTTCAATGAGCAGTTCTTC. Translation gives CASSKLASGRFNEQFF.

The chain links TRBV28 to TRBJ1-5; D call uncertain. The CDR3 extends over 13 amino acids. The germline V and J ends were trimmed by 10 bases and 0 bases, with 10 bases remaining between them. Germline CDR1 is MDHEN and CDR2 is SYDVKM. In DNA, the CDR3 is TGTGCCATCCGAGGTGGTAGCAATCAGCCCCAGCATTTT. Translated, it gives CAIRGGSNQPQHF. Complete variable domain (other parts from reference TRBV28 and TRBJ1-5): DVKVTQSSRYLVKRTGEKVFLECVQDMDHENMFWYRQDPGLGLRLIYFSYDVKMKEKGDIPEGYSVSREKKERFSLILESASTNQTSMYLCAIRGGSNQPQHFGDGTRLSIL.

This clone was seen once. J is TRBJ1-5 and V is TRBV7-8; D gene ambiguous. This CDR3 has 13 amino acids. Trimming removed 5 bases at V and 5 bases at J, with 10 bases between. Germline loops: CDR1 SGHVS, CDR2 FQNEAQ. CDR3 sequence: CASSISQDQPQHF. CDR3 coding DNA: TGTGCCAGCAGCATCAGTCAAGATCAGCCCCAGCATTTT.

J is TRBJ2-3 and V is TRBV3-1 (or the pseudogene TRBV3-2); D remains ambiguous. In germline, CDR1 is LGHDT, CDR2 YNNKEL (reference sequence). Trimming removed 5 bases from V and 1 base from J, with 10 bases in between. CDR3 length: 14 residues. In DNA, the CDR3 is TGTGCCAGCAGCAGAGCGAGCCGCACAGATACGCAGTATTTT. Amino acids: CASSRASRTDTQYF.

The chain carries TRBV7-6 and TRBJ1-6; unclear D gene. This CDR3 spans 16 amino acids. From germline, CDR1 is SGHVS and CDR2 FNYEAQ. V gave up 1 base and J gave up 5 bases, with 12 bases separating them. CDR3 sequence reads: CASSLEGGGNNSPLHF. DNA for the CDR3: TGTGCCAGCAGCTTAGAGGGAGGTGGGAATAATTCACCCCTCCACTTT.

The gene calls are TRBV3-1 (or the pseudogene TRBV3-2) and TRBJ2-1; 7 bases line up with TRBD2. This CDR3 has 18 residues. The germline V gene encodes CDR1 LGHDT and CDR2 YNNKEL (reference sequence). After removal of 0 bases from V and 6 bases from J, the junction contained 14 bases not matched to a gene. The DNA of the CDR3 is TGTGCCAGCAGCCAAGATGCGATCTTCGCTAGCGGAAGCAATGAGCAGTTCTTC. Amino acid sequence: CASSQDAIFASGSNEQFF.